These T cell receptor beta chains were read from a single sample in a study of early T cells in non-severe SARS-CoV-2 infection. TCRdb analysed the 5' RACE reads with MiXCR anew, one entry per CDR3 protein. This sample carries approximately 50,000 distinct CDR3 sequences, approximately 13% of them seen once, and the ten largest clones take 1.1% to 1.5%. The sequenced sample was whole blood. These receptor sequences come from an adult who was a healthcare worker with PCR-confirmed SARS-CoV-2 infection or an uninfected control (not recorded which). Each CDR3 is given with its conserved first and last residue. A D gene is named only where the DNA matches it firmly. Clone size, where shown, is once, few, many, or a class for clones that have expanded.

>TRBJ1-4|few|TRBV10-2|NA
TGCGCCAGCAGTCACCGGGGGACTAATGAAAAACTGTTTTTT
CASSHRGTNEKLFF
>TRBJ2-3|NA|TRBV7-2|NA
TGTGCCAGCAGCGTCCAGGGAGCAGATACGCAGTATTTT
CASSVQGADTQYF
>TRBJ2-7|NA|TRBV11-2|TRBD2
TGTGTCAGCAGCTCTTTCGGGACTAGCGGTTACGAGCAGTACTTC
CVSSSFGTSGYEQYF
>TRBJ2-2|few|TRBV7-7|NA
TGTGCTAGCAGCTTAGGGTCAGTCCCCGGGGAGCTGTTTTTT
CASSLGSVPGELFF
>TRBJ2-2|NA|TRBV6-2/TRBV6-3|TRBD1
TGTGCCAGCAGTTACTCGACAGGGGTCACCGGGGAGCTGTTTTTT
CASSYSTGVTGELFF
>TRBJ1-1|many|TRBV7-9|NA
TGTGCCAGCAGCTTAGATGCCGGTGCTTTCTTT
CASSLDAGAFF
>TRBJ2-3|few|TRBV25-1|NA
TGTGCCAGCAGTGAACCCCCCTTGGATACGCAGTATTTT
CASSEPPLDTQYF
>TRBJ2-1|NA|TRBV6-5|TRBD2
TGTGCCAGCACCCGACTAGCGGGGGTTGGTGAGCAGTTCTTC
CASTRLAGVGEQFF
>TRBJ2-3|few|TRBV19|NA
TGTGCCAGTAGCCCTCGACCCCGGGACAGCACAGATACGCAGTATTTT
CASSPRPRDSTDTQYF
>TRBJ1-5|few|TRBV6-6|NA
TGTGCCAGCAGCCAGCAGTGGTATAGCAATCAGCCCCAGCATTTT
CASSQQWYSNQPQHF
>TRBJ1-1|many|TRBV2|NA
TGTGCCAGCAGGAGAAGGGAGAACACTGAAGCTTTCTTT
CASRRRENTEAFF
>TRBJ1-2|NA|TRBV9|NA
TGTGCCAGCAGCGCAGTTAACTATGGCTACACCTTC
CASSAVNYGYTF
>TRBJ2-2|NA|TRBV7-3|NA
TGTGCCAGCAGCTTAAATGGGATCCTTTCGGGCGGGGAGCTGTTTTTT
CASSLNGILSGGELFF
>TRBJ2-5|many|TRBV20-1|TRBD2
TGCAGTGCTACTAAGGGCGGGGGGGCCCAGTACTTC
CSATKGGGAQYF
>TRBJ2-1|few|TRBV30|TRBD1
TGTGCCTGGAGTGTACTCAGGGGGCTGGGCGAGCAGTTCTTC
CAWSVLRGLGEQFF
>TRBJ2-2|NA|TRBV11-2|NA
TGTGCCAGCAGGAAACCGGGACACGGCACCGGGGAGCTGTTTTTT
CASRKPGHGTGELFF
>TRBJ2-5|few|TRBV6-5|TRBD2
TGTGCCAGCAGTTACTCGTGGCTAGCGGGGACGGAGACCCAGTACTTC
CASSYSWLAGTETQYF
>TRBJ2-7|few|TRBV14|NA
TGTGCCAGCAGCCCTGACCTCTCCTACGAGCAGTACTTC
CASSPDLSYEQYF
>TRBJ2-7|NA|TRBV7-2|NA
TGTGCCAGCAGCCCATCCATAGTTACCTACGAGCAGTACTTC
CASSPSIVTYEQYF
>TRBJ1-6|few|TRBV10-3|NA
TGTGCCATCAGTTGGAGTAATAATTCACCCCTCCACTTT
CAISWSNNSPLHF
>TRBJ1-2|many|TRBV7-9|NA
TGTGCCAGCAGCCAGGCCGGCTATGGCTACACCTTC
CASSQAGYGYTF
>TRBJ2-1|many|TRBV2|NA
TGTGCCAGCAGATTTATCCCCCCCTACAATGAGCAGTTCTTC
CASRFIPPYNEQFF
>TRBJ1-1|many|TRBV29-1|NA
TGCAGCGTTGCGTTCGGGTTGACTGAAGCTTTCTTT
CSVAFGLTEAFF
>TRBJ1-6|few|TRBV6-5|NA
TGTGCCAGCAGTCTAACTAGAATCGATTCACCCCTCCACTTT
CASSLTRIDSPLHF
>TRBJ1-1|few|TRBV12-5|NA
TGTGCTAGTGGGAACAGCCCGATGAACACTGAAGCTTTCTTT
CASGNSPMNTEAFF
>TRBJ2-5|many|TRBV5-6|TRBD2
TGTGCCAGCAGCTTGACTAGCGGGGAAGAGACCCAGTACTTC
CASSLTSGEETQYF
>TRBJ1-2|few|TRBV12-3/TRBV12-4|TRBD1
TGTGCCAGCAGTTCCCGGACAGGGAACTATGGCTACACCTTC
CASSSRTGNYGYTF
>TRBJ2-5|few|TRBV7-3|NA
TGTGCCAGCAGCTTAACCTCCGGGGGACAAGAGACCCAGTACTTC
CASSLTSGGQETQYF
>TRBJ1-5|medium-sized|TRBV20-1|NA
TGCAGTGCTAGAGTCCCCGCTGAGGGCAATCAGCCCCAGCATTTT
CSARVPAEGNQPQHF
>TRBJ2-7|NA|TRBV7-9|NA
TGTGCCAGCAGCACCTGGACTTCCTACGAGCAGTACTTC
CASSTWTSYEQYF
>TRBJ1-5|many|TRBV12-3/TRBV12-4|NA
TGTGCCAGCAGGTTCTCAGGGGTCCATAATCAGCCCCAGCATTTT
CASRFSGVHNQPQHF
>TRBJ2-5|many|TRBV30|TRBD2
TGTGCCTGGGATAGCGGGGACGAGACCCAGTACTTC
CAWDSGDETQYF
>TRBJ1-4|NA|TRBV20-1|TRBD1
TGCAGTGCTATTGGACAGGGGAATGAAAAACTGTTTTTT
CSAIGQGNEKLFF
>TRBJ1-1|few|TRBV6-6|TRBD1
TGTGCCAGCAGTGGGACAGACAACACTGAAGCTTTCTTT
CASSGTDNTEAFF
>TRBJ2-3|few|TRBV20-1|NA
TGCAGTGTTAGAGACCCCGCGGGCACAGATACGCAGTATTTT
CSVRDPAGTDTQYF
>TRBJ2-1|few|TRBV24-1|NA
TGTGCCACGACAACAGGGAGGGAATTTTACAATGAGCAGTTCTTC
CATTTGREFYNEQFF
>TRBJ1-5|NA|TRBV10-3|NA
TGTGCCATCACCGAGGGGCCGGGTCAGCCCCAGCATTTT
CAITEGPGQPQHF
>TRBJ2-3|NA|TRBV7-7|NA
TGTGCTAGCAGCTTACTCGGGCCAGATACGCAGTATTTT
CASSLLGPDTQYF
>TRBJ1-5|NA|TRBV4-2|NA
TGTGCCAGCAGCCAAGGACGGAACAATCAGCCCCAGCATTTT
CASSQGRNNQPQHF
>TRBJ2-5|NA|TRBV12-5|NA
TGTGCTAGTGGAAGAGGATGGGACGTAGAGACCCAGTACTTC
CASGRGWDVETQYF
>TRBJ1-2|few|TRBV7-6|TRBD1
TGTGCCAGCAGCCACACAGGGGGCGATGGCTACACCTTC
CASSHTGGDGYTF
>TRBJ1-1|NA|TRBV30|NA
TGTGCCTGGAGGTACCTTCAAAACACTGAAGCTTTCTTT
CAWRYLQNTEAFF
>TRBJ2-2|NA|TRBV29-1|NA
TGCAGCTTCAGAAAGACAGCGAACACCGGGGAGCTGTTTTTT
CSFRKTANTGELFF
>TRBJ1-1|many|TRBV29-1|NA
TGCAGCGCCCATAACCAGGGAACTGAAGCTTTCTTT
CSAHNQGTEAFF
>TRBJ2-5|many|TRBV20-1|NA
TGCAGTGCCGTCCGACCGGGGGAAGAGACCCAGTACTTC
CSAVRPGEETQYF
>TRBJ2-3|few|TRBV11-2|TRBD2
TGTGCCAGCAGCCCGGGACTAGTCACAGATACGCAGTATTTT
CASSPGLVTDTQYF
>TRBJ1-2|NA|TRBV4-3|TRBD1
TGCGCCAGCAGTCAAGAAACAGGGGTCAACTATGGCTACACCTTC
CASSQETGVNYGYTF
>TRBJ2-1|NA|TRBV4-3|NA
TGCGCCAGCAGCCAAGATGCAGGGGGGGCTTACAATGAGCAGTTCTTC
CASSQDAGGAYNEQFF
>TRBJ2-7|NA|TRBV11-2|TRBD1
TGTGCCAGCAGCCCCCGGACAGGGAGTGGCGAGCAGTACTTC
CASSPRTGSGEQYF
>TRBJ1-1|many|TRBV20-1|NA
TGCAGTGCTAGAAATCCGGACACTAACACTGAAGCTTTCTTT
CSARNPDTNTEAFF
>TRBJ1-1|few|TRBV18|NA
TGTGCCAGCTCACCACCGGAGCGCAGGGCGAACACTGAAGCTTTCTTT
CASSPPERRANTEAFF
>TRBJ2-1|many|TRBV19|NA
TGTGCCAGTAGTATCTCTGGGGGGAACTCATACAATGAGCAGTTCTTC
CASSISGGNSYNEQFF
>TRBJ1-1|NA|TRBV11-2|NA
TGTGCCAGCAGCTTAAGCGGGGTAATGAACACTGAAGCTTTCTTT
CASSLSGVMNTEAFF
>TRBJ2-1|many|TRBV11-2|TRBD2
TGTGCCAGCAGCTCTGTAGCGGGGGGTTATGAGCAGTTCTTC
CASSSVAGGYEQFF
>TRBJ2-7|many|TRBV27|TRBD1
TGTGCCAGCAGTTTATACAGGGGAAGTGAGCAGTACTTC
CASSLYRGSEQYF
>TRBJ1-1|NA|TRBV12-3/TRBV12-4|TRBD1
TGTGCCAGCAGTTTGGACAGGGGGGGCACTGAAGCTTTCTTT
CASSLDRGGTEAFF